This TCR beta chain is from a study of cytomegalovirus exposure and HLA in healthy donors. Broader study findings: The authors considered a cluster of highly shared sequence variants likely to be a sequencing artifact. Cytomegalovirus association was listed for around 170 TCR beta chains. Most TCR beta V segments were productive about 87% or about 30% of the time in an earlier analysis. The classifier reportedly diagnosed cytomegalovirus status with high specificity and sensitivity.

Turning to this clone: Antigen: not known.

Primers included in the PCR were 60 Vbeta and 13 Jbeta primers. Libraries were prepared by immunoSEQ multiplex PCR; TCRdb keeps only in-frame clonotypes and omits some of them. This sample has over 100,000 clones, with more than 75% found just once. The material sequenced was PBMCs. This receptor was identified in a woman aged 18-29 years in good health and CMV-seropositive.

The CDR3 DNA reads TGCAGCGTTTCGCAAGAGACCCAGTACTTC. It is translated as CSVSQETQYF. The rearrangement uses TRBV29-1 and TRBJ2-5; no reliable D call. In germline, CDR1 is SQVTM, CDR2 ANQGSEA. The CDR3 contains 10 residues. The ends were cut back, 5 bases at V and 2 bases at J, with 3 bases in the middle.